This TCR beta chain was recorded in a study of T cell repertoires in urothelial bladder cancer (dated by TCRdb to about 2019). Study-wide context: Clinical stages of the roughly twelve resected lesions were three cT0, three cTa, three cT1 and three cT2 or greater. TCR repertoire clonality in bladder tumors was compared with TCR repertoire clonality in benign bladder inflammation. Roughly 12 resected bladder lesions, consisting of urothelial carcinoma (UC+) and benign (UC-) specimens, were examined. Twelve patients who had bladder lesions and were undergoing transurethral resection were prospectively identified.

This clone has more than one count but fewer than ten. Its target antigen remains unknown. The input lacks base qualities; no much larger clone sits a single base away. The CDR1 and CDR2 encoded by the germline V gene are SGHRS and YFSETQ. The CDR3 sequence holds 14 residues, the cysteine and phenylalanine included. Solely the CDR3 DNA is kept, with 42 bases framed from the first base. V loses 0 bases, J loses 9 bases, and the germline ends lie 10 bases apart. The immunoSEQ assay was used to sequence the CDR3 region of the TCR beta chain. As for how the authors treated the data: For each specimen, the T-cell fraction, clonal dominance, and maximum TCR clone frequency were calculated. This immuneACCESS table, as held by TCRdb, lists in-frame sequences with V and J called but not all clones. Of the missing ones, under half trace to an unresolved V gene in checked studies; the others have no known cause. The V and J calls and clone size were taken over from that table, and D and trimming were inferred from the DNA. Across this sample there are fewer than 15,000 clones, with about 70% seen only once. Clones ranked in the top ten supply under 10% of the sample.

Summary of the overall study and its limitations: Median tumor infiltrating lymphocyte percentage was about 2% in carcinoma specimens and over 9.5% in benign specimens. Urothelial carcinoma specimens had fewer T cells than benign specimens, with medians of about 5,400 and 25,000. In carcinoma specimens a single T-cell clone made up as much as 17% of infiltrating lymphocytes, compared with roughly 2% in benign specimens.

At transurethral resection, specimens of the bladder lesions were collected and then stored at -80C. DNA was extracted from bladder specimens collected at transurethral resection. The rearranged segments are TRBV5-1 and TRBJ1-6; D gene: possibly TRBD1, on 5 matching bases. Sequencing input: tumor-infiltrating cells from bladder cancer. This sequence originates from a human donor with urothelial carcinoma. The DNA sequence is given as TGCGCCAGCAGCTTGGACTTTAGGGGTTCACCCCTCCACTTT. It codes for CASSLDFRGSPLHF.